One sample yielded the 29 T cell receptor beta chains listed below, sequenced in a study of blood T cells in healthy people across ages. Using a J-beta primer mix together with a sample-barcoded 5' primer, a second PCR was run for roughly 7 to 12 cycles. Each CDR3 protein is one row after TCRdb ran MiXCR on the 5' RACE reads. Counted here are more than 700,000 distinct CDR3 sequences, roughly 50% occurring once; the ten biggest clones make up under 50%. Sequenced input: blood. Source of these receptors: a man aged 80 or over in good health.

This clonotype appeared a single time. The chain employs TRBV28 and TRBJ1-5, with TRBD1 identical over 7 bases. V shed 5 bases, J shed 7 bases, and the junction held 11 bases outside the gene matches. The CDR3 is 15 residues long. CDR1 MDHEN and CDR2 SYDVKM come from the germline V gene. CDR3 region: CASSPRQGGVQPQHF. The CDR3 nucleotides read TGTGCCAGCAGTCCCCGACAGGGAGGGGTCCAGCCCCAGCATTTT.

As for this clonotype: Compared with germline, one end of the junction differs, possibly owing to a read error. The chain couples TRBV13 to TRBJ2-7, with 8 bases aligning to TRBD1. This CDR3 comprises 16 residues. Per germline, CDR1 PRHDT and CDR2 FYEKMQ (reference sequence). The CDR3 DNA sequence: TGTGCCAGCCGCTTAAGGACCGGGACAGGTCTCCACGAGCAGTACTTC. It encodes CASRLRTGTGLHEQYF.

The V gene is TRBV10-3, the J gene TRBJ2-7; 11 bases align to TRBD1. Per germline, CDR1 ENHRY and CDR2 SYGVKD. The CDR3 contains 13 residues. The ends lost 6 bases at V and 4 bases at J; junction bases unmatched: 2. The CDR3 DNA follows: TGTGCCATCAGCGGACAGGGGGCTTACGAGCAGTACTTC. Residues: CAISGQGAYEQYF.

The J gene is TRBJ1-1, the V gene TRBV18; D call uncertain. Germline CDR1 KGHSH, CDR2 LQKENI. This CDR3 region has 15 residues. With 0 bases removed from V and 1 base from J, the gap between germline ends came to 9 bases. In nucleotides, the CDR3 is TGTGCCAGCTCACCACCCACAACGTGGAACACTGAAGCTTTCTTT. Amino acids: CASSPPTTWNTEAFF.

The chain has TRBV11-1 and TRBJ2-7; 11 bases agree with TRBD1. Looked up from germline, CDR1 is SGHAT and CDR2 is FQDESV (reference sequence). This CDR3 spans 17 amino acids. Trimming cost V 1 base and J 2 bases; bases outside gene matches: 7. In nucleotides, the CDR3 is TGTGCCAGCAGCTTAGACGGGCAGGGACAGGGGGCCTACGAGCAGTACTTC. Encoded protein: CASSLDGQGQGAYEQYF.

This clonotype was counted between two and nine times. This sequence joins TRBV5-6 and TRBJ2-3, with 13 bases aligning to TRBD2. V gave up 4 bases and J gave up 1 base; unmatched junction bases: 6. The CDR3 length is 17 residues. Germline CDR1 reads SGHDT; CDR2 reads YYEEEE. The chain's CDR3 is CASSVGLAGSGTDTQYF. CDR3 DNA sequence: TGTGCCAGCAGCGTGGGACTAGCGGGATCTGGCACAGATACGCAGTATTTT.

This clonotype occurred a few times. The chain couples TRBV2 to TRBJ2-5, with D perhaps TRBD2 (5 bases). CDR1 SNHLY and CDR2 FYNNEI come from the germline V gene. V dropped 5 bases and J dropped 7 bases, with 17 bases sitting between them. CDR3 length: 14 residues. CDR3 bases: TGTGCCAGCAGTTACATCCAGGCCAGCGGGACCCAGTACTTC. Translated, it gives CASSYIQASGTQYF.

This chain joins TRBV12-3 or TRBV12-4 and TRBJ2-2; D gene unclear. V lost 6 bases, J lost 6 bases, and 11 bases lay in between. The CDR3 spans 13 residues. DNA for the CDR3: TGTGCCAGCAGCCGGGCAAGGGCCGGGGAGCTGTTTTTT. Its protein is CASSRARAGELFF.

The DNA for the CDR3 is TGTGCCACCAGGAGAAAGGGGACACGGAGCACAGATACGCAGTATTTT. It encodes CATRRKGTRSTDTQYF. The chain links TRBV24-1 to TRBJ2-3; weak D call: TRBD1 (6 bases). The germline gives CDR1 KGHDR, CDR2 SFDVKD. The CDR3 consists of 16 residues. V was pared by 7 bases and J by 0 bases, with 16 bases between.

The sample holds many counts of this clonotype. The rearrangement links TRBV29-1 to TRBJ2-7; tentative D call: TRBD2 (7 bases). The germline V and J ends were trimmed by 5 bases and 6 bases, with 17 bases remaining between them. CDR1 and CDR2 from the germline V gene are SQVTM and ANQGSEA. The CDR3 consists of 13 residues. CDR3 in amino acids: CSVLSGGTGEQYF. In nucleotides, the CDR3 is TGCAGCGTTCTATCGGGGGGCACGGGCGAGCAGTACTTC.

CDR3 loop: CASSLAGQNTEAFF. In DNA form, the CDR3 reads TGTGCCAGCAGCTTAGCGGGACAGAACACTGAAGCTTTCTTT. The chain links TRBV7-8 to TRBJ1-1, with D possibly being TRBD1 (6 bases). CDR1 SGHVS and CDR2 FQNEAQ come from the germline V gene. The germline V and J ends were trimmed by 0 bases and 1 base, with 6 bases remaining between them. The CDR3 has 14 amino acids.

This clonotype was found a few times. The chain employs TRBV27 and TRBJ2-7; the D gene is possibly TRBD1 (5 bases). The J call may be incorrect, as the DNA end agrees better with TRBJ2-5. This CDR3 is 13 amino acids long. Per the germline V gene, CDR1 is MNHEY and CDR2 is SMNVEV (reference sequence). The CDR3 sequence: CASSLYPGETQYF. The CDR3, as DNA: TGTGCCAGCAGTTTATACCCAGGGGAGACCCAGTACTTC.

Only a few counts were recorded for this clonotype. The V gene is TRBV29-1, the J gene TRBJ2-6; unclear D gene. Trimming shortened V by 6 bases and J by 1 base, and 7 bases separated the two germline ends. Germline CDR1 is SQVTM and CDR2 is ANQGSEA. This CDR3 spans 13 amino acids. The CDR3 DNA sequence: TGCAGCGTGGCTCAGTCTGGGGCCAACGTCCTGACTTTC. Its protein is CSVAQSGANVLTF.

CDR3: CASSEVSGKVDRYAYF. CDR3 in DNA: TGCGCCAGCAGTGAAGTTAGCGGGAAAGTCGACAGATACGCGTATTTT. The rearrangement uses TRBV10-1 and TRBJ2-3; 8 bases map to TRBD2. The CDR3 sequence is 16 residues long. Germline V CDR1 and CDR2: WNHNN, SYGVQD (reference sequence). Trimming took 3 bases from V and 14 from J; bases not matched to a gene: 19.

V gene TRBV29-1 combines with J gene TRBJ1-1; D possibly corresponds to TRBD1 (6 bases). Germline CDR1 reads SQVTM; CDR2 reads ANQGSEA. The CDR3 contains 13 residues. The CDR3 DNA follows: TGCAGTGGGGGGGGACACCCGAACACTGAAGCTTTCTTT. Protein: CSGGGHPNTEAFF.

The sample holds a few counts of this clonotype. The CDR3 sequence is CSVETPNYGYTF. In nucleotides, the CDR3 is TGCAGCGTTGAGACCCCAAACTATGGCTACACCTTC. This sequence joins TRBV29-1 and TRBJ1-2; D is ambiguous. The CDR3 covers 12 residues. The germline V and J ends were trimmed by 3 bases and 2 bases, with 7 bases remaining between them. Germline V gene sequence: CDR1 SQVTM, CDR2 ANQGSEA.

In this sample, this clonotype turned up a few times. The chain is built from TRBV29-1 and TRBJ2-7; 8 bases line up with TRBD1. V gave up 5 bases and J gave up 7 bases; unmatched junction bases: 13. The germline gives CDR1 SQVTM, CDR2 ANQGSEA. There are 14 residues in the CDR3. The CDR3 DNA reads TGCAGCGTTTCCGGGACAGGTCCCTACAATGAGCAGTACTTC. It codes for CSVSGTGPYNEQYF.

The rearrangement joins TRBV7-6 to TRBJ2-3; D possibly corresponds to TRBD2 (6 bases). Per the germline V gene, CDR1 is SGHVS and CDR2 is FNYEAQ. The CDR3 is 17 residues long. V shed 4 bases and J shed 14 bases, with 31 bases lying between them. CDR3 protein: CASSSPFGAEGVRYAYF. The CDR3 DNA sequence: TGTGCCAGCAGCTCCCCGTTTGGCGCGGAGGGTGTCAGATACGCGTATTTT.

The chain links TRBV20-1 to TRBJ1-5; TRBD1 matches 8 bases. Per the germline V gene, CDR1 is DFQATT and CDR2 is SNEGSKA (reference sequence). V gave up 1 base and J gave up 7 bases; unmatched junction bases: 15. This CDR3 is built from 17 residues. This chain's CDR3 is CSARVVGQGGIEQPQHF. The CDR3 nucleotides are TGCAGTGCTAGAGTTGTCGGACAGGGAGGGATTGAACAGCCCCAGCATTTT.

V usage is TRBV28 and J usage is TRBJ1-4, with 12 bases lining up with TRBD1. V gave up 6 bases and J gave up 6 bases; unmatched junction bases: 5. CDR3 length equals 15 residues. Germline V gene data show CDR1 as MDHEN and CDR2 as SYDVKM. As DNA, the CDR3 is TGTGCCAGCAGGGGGACAGGGGGCTTTTATGAAAAACTGTTTTTT. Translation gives CASRGTGGFYEKLFF.

This CDR3 reads CSVGTSGAQFF. Here the CDR3 DNA reads TGCAGCGTGGGGACTAGCGGGGCCCAGTTCTTC. The chain joins TRBV29-1 to TRBJ2-1; 13 bases are shared with TRBD2. The CDR3 has 11 amino acids. The J segment lost 13 bases and the V segment lost 6 bases, leaving 3 bases of the junction unmatched. Germline assignment: CDR1 SQVTM and CDR2 ANQGSEA.

The CDR3 DNA reads TGCAGTGCTAGAGATAGCGGGAGTGGGGGAAACATTCAGTACTTC. This gives the protein CSARDSGSGGNIQYF. The chain combines TRBV20-1 with TRBJ2-4; TRBD2 matches at 9 bases. Trimming at V came to 0 bases and at J to 6 bases, leaving 6 bases not matched to a gene. CDR3 length: 15 amino acids. CDR1 is DFQATT, CDR2 SNEGSKA, per germline (reference sequence).

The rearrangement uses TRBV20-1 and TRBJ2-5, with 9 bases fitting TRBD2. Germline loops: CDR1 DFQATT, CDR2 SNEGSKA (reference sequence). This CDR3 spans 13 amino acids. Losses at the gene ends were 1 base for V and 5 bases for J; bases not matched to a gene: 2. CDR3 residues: CSARVLAGETQYF. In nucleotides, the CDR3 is TGCAGTGCTAGAGTACTAGCGGGCGAGACCCAGTACTTC.

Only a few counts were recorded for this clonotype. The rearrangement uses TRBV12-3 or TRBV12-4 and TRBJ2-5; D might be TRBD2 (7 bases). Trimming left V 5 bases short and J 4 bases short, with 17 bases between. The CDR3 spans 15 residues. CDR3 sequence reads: CASSPPGAGVETQYF. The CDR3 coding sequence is TGTGCCAGCAGTCCTCCGGGGGCGGGAGTAGAGACCCAGTACTTC.

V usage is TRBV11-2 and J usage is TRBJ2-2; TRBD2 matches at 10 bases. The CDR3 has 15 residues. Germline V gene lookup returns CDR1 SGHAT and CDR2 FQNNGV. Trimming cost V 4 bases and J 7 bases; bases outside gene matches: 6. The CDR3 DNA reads TGTGCCAGCAGCTGGGGACTAGCGAGGATCGGGGAGCTGTTTTTT. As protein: CASSWGLARIGELFF.

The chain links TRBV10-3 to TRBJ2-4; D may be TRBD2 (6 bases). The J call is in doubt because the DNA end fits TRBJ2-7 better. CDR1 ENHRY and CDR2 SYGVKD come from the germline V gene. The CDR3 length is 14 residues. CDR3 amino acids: CAISGTGVAYEQYF. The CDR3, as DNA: TGTGCCATCAGTGGCACGGGGGTGGCCTACGAGCAGTACTTC.

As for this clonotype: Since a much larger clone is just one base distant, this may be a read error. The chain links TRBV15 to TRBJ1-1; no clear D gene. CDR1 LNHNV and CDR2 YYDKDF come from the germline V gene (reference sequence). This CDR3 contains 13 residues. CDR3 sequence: CTTSRGGFPEAFF. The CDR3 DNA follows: TGTACCACCAGCAGAGGCGGGTTCCCTGAAGCTTTCTTT.

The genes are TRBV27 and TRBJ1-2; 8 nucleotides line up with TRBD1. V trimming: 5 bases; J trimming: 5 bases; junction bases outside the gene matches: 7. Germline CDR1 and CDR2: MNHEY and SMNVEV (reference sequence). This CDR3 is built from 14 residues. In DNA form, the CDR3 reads TGTGCCAGCAGTACAGGGGGAGTCGGTTATGGCTACACCTTC. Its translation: CASSTGGVGYGYTF.

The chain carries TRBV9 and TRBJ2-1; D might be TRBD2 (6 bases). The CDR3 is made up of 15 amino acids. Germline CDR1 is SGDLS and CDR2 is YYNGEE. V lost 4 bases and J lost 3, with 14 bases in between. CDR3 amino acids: CASSSVGGNYNEQFF. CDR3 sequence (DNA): TGTGCCAGCAGCTCCGTTGGCGGGAACTACAATGAGCAGTTCTTC.